This T cell receptor beta chain was obtained from a study of blood T cell repertoires in COVID-19. The CDR3 consists of 16 residues. The germline CDR1 and CDR2 sequences are MGHRA and YSYEKL. The V and J ends lost 3 bases and 4 bases, in that order; junction bases with no gene match: 7. The cohort comprised adults aged roughly 18 to 100 years residing in about two dozen US areas. Clinical history as reported by participants underpinned cohort assignment. Each recovered donor of Cohort 3 presented with two negative PCRs, clearance, or symptom resolution. Sequenced by immunoSEQ multiplex PCR; TCRdb stores in-frame clones only, minus some. The table lists some 350,000 clones, about 90% of them singletons.

The sequence came from a woman aged 25-40 years who had recovered from COVID-19. The sequencing sample was made of PBMCs or T cells enriched from blood (not recorded which). The chain has TRBV4-1 and TRBJ1-2; 11 nucleotides match TRBD1. CDR3 protein: CASSQGGTGGIYGYTF. The DNA for the CDR3 is TGCGCCAGCAGCCAGGGAGGGACAGGGGGGATCTATGGCTACACCTTC.